The 5 T cell receptor beta chains below were found in one sample sequenced in a study of PD-L1 blockade in urothelial cancer. Using immunoSEQ multiplex PCR, the repertoire was profiled, and TCRdb retains in-frame clones only, with some absent. The sample carries 120,000 or so clones, about 82% recorded once. The time point is: peripheral blood 6 weeks after treatment start. The sequences come from PBMCs, collected around atezolizumab (anti-PD-L1) treatment. The receptors shown here come from a man aged 50 to 59 with urothelial cancer.

The V and J genes are TRBV4-2 and TRBJ2-3; D gene uncertain. Per germline, CDR1 LGHNA and CDR2 YNFKEQ. Trimming removed 0 bases from V and 5 bases from J, with 6 bases in between. The CDR3 is 13 amino acids. CDR3 loop: CASSQDPQDTQYF. The CDR3 DNA sequence: TGTGCCAGCAGCCAAGATCCACAAGATACGCAGTATTTT.

The chain couples TRBV4-1 to TRBJ2-1; 10 nucleotides match TRBD2. Germline lookup yields CDR1 MGHRA and CDR2 YSYEKL. This CDR3 is built from 16 residues. Unmatched junction bases numbered 11, after V lost 3 bases and J lost 9 bases. The CDR3 nucleotides read TGCGCCAGCAGCCAGGGCCTCGGACTAGCGGAGGTTGAGCAGTTCTTC. It specifies CASSQGLGLAEVEQFF.

About this clone: The junction and the germline gene differ at one end; a read error may be behind it. The rearrangement joins TRBV7-7 to TRBJ2-1; 16 nucleotides line up with TRBD2. This CDR3 spans 15 amino acids. The germline V gene has CDR1 SSHAT and CDR2 FNYEAQ (reference sequence). The CDR3 sequence: CASSSGTSGRDEQFF. The DNA of the CDR3 is TGTGCTAGCAGCTCCGGGACTAGCGGGAGGGATGAGCAGTTCTTC.

The chain recombines TRBV6-5 with TRBJ1-2, with 7 bases identical to TRBD1. The CDR3 sequence is 14 residues long. V lost 4 bases, J lost 1 base, and 3 bases stayed unmatched. Germline values: CDR1 MNHEY, CDR2 SVGAGI. The CDR3 DNA sequence: TGTGCCAGCAGTTCCGGGACAGTTAACTATGGCTACACCTTC. It is translated as CASSSGTVNYGYTF.

V gene TRBV9 combines with J gene TRBJ1-3; TRBD1 matches 9 bases. There are 16 residues in the CDR3. The germline CDR1 and CDR2 sequences are SGDLS and YYNGEE. The V and J ends lost 3 bases and 2 bases, in that order; junction bases with no gene match: 6. This CDR3 reads CASSAGNRGPGNTIYF. In nucleotides, the CDR3 is TGTGCCAGCAGCGCCGGGAACAGGGGGCCTGGAAACACCATATATTTT.